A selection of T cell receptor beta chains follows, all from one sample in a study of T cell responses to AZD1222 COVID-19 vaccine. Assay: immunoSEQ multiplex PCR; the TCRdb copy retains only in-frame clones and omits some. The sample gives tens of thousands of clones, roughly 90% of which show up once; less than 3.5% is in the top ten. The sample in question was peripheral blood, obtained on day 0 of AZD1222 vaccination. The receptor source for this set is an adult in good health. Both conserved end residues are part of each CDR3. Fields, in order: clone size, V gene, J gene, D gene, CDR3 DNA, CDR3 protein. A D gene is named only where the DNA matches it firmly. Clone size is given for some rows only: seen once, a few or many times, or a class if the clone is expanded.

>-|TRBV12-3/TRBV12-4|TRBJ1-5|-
TGTGCCAGCAGTTGGGACTCCGGACAGCCCCAGCATTTT
CASSWDSGQPQHF
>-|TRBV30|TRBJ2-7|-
TGTGCCTGGAGTAACCAGGGCCACGAGCAGTACTTC
CAWSNQGHEQYF
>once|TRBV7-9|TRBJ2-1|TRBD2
TGTGCCAGCAGGGGACTAGCGGGGTACAATGAGCAGTTCTTC
CASRGLAGYNEQFF
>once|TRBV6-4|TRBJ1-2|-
TGTGCCAGCAGTGAAAAGGTTGGATATGGCTACACCTTC
CASSEKVGYGYTF
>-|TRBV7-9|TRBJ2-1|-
TGTGCCAGCAGCCCGGGGGGCCCCCGTGTTAATGAGCAGTTCTTC
CASSPGGPRVNEQFF
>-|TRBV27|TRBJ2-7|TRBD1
TGTGCCAGCAGTTATGGACAGGGGACCTACGAGCAGTACTTC
CASSYGQGTYEQYF
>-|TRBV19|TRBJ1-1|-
TGTGCCAGTACCCAGAGGCGGGGCCTCGAAGCTTTCTTT
CASTQRRGLEAFF
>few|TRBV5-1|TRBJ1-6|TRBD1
TGCGCCAGCCAGGGGGCGGGTAATTCACCCCTCCACTTT
CASQGAGNSPLHF
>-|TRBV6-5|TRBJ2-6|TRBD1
TGTGCCAGCAGAGCGACAGGGGCTGGGGCCAACGTCCTGACTTTC
CASRATGAGANVLTF
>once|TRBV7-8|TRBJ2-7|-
TGTGCCAGCAGCTTATGGGGTGCCTACGAGCAGTACTTC
CASSLWGAYEQYF
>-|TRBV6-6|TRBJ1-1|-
TGTGCCAGCAGTACAACCGAAGCCGGGACATCGGCTTTCTTT
CASSTTEAGTSAFF
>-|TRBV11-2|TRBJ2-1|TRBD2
TGTGCCAGCAGCCCCTCTAGCGGTCTCTCCTACAATGAGCAGTTCTTC
CASSPSSGLSYNEQFF
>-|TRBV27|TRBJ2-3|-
TGTGCCAGCAGTTGGGGAGATACGCAGTATTTT
CASSWGDTQYF
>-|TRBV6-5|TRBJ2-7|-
TGTGCCAGCAGTTATGACGTATCCTACGAGCAGTACTTC
CASSYDVSYEQYF
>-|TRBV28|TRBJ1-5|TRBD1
TGTGCCAGCAGTTCGGGACAGGGAAGCAATCAGCCCCAGCATTTT
CASSSGQGSNQPQHF
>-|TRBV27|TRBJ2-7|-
TGTGCCAGCAGTTTACTGCCCGACGGACACTCCTACGAGCAGTACTTC
CASSLLPDGHSYEQYF
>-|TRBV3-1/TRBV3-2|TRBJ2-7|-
TGTGCCAGCAGCCCGGGGGCGGCGAGCTCCTACGAGCAGTACTTC
CASSPGAASSYEQYF
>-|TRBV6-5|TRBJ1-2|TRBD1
TGTGCCAGCAGTCCGGGACAGGCCTATGGCTACACCTTC
CASSPGQAYGYTF
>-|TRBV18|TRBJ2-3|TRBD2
TGTGCCAGCTCACGTAGCGGGGGGGCGTCAGATACGCAGTATTTT
CASSRSGGASDTQYF
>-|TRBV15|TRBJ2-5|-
TGTGCCACCAGCAGAGACCCGGAAGGGGAGACCCAGTACTTC
CATSRDPEGETQYF
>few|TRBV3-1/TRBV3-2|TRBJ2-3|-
TGTGCCAGCAGCCAAGGAGAAGGATATTCAGATACGCAGTATTTT
CASSQGEGYSDTQYF
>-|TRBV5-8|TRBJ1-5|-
TGTGCCAGCAGCTTGGCTCGGGTGGGCAATCAGCCCCAGCATTTT
CASSLARVGNQPQHF
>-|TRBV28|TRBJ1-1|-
TGTGCCAGCAGTCAGAACCAGAAACCCTTCTTT
CASSQNQKPFF
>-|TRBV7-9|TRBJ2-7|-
TGTGCCAGCAGCATAAGCTACGAGCAGTACTTC
CASSISYEQYF
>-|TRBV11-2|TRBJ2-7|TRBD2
TGTGCCAGCAGCTTTAATCGGGGGGGAGGGTACGAGCAGTACTTC
CASSFNRGGGYEQYF
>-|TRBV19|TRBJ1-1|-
TGTGCCAGTAGATATAGGGCGGGCGACACTGAAGCTTTCTTT
CASRYRAGDTEAFF